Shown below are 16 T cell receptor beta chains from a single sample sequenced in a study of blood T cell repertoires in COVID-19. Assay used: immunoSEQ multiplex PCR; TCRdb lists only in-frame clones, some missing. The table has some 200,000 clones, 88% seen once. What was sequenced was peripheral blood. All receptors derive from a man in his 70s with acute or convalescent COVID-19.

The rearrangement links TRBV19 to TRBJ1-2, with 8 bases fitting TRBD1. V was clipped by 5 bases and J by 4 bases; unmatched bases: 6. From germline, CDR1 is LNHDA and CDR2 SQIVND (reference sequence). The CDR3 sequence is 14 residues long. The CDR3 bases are TGTGCCAGTAGTGTTTGGACAGGGACCTATGGCTACACCTTC. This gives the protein CASSVWTGTYGYTF.

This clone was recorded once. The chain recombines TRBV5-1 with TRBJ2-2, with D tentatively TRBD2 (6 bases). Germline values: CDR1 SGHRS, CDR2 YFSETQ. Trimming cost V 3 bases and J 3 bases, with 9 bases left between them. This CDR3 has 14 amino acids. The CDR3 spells CASSWDFHTGELFF. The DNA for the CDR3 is TGCGCCAGCAGCTGGGACTTCCACACCGGGGAGCTGTTTTTT.

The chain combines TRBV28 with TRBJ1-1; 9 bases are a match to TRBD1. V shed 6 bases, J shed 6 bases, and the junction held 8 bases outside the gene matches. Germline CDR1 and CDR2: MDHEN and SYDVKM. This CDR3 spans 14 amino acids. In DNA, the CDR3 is TGTGCCAGCAGCCCCGGGACAGGGATCTCTGAAGCTTTCTTT. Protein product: CASSPGTGISEAFF.

CDR3 nucleotide sequence: TGTGCCAGCAGCAAGTTAGGGGTAGGGGCCAACGTCCTGACTTTC. Protein sequence: CASSKLGVGANVLTF. The V and J genes are TRBV25-1 and TRBJ2-6, with a possible D match to TRBD1 (5 bases). V was cut by 6 bases and J by 4 bases, with 13 bases left in between. The CDR3 is made up of 15 amino acids. Looked up from germline, CDR1 is MGHDK and CDR2 is SYGVNS.

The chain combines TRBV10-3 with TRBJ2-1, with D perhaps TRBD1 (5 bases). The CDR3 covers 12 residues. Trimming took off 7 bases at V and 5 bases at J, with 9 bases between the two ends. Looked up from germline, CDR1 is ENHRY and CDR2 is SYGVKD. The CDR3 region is CAINDRNNEQFF. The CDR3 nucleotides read TGTGCCATCAACGACAGAAACAATGAGCAGTTCTTC.

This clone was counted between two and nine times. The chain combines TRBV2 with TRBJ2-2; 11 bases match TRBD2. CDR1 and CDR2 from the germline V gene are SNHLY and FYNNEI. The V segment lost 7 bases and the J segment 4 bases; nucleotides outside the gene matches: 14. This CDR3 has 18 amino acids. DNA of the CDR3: TGTGCCAGCACCGCTTGGCTAGCGGGAGGCCTCGGCACCGGGGAGCTGTTTTTT. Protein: CASTAWLAGGLGTGELFF.

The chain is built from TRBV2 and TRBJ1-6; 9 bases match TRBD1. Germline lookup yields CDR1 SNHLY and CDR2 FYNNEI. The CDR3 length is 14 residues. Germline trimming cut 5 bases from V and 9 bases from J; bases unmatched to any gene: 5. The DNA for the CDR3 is TGTGCCAGCAGTCGGACAGGGGATTTTTCACCCCTCCACTTT. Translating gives CASSRTGDFSPLHF.

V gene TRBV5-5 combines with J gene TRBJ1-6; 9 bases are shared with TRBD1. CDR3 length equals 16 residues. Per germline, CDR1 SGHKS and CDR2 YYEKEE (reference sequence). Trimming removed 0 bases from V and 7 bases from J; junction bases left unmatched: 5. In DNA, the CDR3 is TGTGCCAGCAGCTTGGCCGGGACAGGGTTGAATTCACCCCTCCACTTT. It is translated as CASSLAGTGLNSPLHF.

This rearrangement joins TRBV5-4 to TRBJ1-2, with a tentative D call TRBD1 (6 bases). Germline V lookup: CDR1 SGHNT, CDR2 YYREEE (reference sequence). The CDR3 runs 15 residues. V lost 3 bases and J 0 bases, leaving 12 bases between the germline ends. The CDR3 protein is CASSSGVIANYGYTF. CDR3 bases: TGTGCCAGCAGCTCAGGGGTTATAGCTAACTATGGCTACACCTTC.

The DNA of the CDR3 is TGTGCCAGCAGTTTATACGGGAGCACCTCTGGGGCCAACGTCCTGACTTTC. It encodes CASSLYGSTSGANVLTF. V usage is TRBV27 and J usage is TRBJ2-6; D may be TRBD2 (6 bases). The CDR3 consists of 17 residues. V shed 1 base and J shed 0 bases, with 10 bases lying between them. Germline CDR1 reads MNHEY; CDR2 reads SMNVEV (reference sequence).

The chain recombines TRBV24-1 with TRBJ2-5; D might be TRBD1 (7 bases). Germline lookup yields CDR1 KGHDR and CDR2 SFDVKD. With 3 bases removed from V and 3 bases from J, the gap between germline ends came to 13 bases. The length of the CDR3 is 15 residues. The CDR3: CATSDPTGEEETQYF. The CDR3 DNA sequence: TGTGCCACCAGTGATCCCACAGGGGAGGAAGAGACCCAGTACTTC.

CDR3 DNA: TGTGCCAGCAGCTTGGGCTCGACAGGGGGCAATCAGCCCCAGCATTTT. Translating it yields CASSLGSTGGNQPQHF. This chain uses TRBV5-8 with TRBJ1-5; TRBD1 agrees at 8 bases. Germline V CDR1 and CDR2: SGHTS, YDEGEE. V gave up 0 bases and J gave up 2 bases; unmatched junction bases: 4. CDR3 length: 16 amino acids.

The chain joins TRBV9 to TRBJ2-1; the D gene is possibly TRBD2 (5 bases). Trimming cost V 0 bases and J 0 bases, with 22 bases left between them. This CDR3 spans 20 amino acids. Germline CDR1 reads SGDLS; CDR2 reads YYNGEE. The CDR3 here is CASSVGSFQDSGASYNEQFF. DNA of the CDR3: TGTGCCAGCAGCGTAGGATCGTTTCAGGACTCCGGAGCCTCCTACAATGAGCAGTTCTTC.

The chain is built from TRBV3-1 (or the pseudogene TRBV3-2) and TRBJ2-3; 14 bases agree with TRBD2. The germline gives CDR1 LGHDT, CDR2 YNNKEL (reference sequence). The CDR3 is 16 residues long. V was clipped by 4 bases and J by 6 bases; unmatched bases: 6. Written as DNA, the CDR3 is TGTGCCAGCAGCCCGACTAGCGGGAGGGCCGTGGATACGCAGTATTTT. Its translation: CASSPTSGRAVDTQYF.

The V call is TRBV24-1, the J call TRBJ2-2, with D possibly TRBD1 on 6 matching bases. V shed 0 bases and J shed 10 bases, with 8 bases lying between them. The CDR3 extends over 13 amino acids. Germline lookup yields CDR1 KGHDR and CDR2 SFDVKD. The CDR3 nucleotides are TGTGCCACCAGTGATTTGAGGGGGTTGGAGCTGTTTTTT. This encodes CATSDLRGLELFF.

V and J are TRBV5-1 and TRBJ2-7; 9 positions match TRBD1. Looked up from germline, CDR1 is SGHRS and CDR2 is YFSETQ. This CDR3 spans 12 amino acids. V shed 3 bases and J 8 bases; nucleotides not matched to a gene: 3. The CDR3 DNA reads TGCGCCAGCAGCTCGGACAGGGGAAAGCAGTACTTC. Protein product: CASSSDRGKQYF.